The entry that follows covers one T cell receptor (beta chain) sequence. Its antigen remains unknown. This record comes from a study of cytomegalovirus exposure and HLA in healthy donors. Regarding the study as a whole: Overall, approximately 180 TCR beta chains were annotated as cytomegalovirus-associated.

The V end was cut by 4 bases, the J end by 4 bases, with 14 bases between. The germline gives CDR1 SEHNR, CDR2 FQNEAQ (reference sequence). This CDR3 has 15 residues. Primers: 60 Vbeta forward and 13 Jbeta reverse. Only in-frame clones appear in the TCRdb table, and some are missing; sequencing was by immunoSEQ multiplex PCR. The table shows just over 85,000 clones, with 65% to 80% occurring only once. Sequencing was carried out using PBMCs. This clonotype was sampled from a man aged 35 to 55 in good health and CMV-seronegative. The chain recombines TRBV7-9 with TRBJ1-5; tentative D call: TRBD1 (6 bases). The CDR3 DNA reads as TGTGCCAGCAGCTCGGGGGCGCGGGGGAATCAGCCCCAGCATTTT. Its translation: CASSSGARGNQPQHF.